In this sample, the clone carrying this T cell receptor (beta chain) turned up many times. One entry per CDR3 protein, called by TCRdb with MiXCR from the 5' RACE reads. Of about 36,000 distinct CDR3 sequences listed, around 7.6% are singletons. This entry belongs to a study of spatial heterogeneity in lung cancer. Time point in this sample: blood at routine non-recurrence follow-up after resection. The receptor was derived from a male donor with early-stage non-small cell lung cancer. The sample here was PBMCs, taken at follow-up.

DNA of the CDR3: TGTGCCAGCAGTCGACAGGGGAACACTGAAGCTTTCTTT. Its protein product is CASSRQGNTEAFF. V is TRBV12-3 or TRBV12-4 and J is TRBJ1-1; 7 bases are a match to TRBD1. Germline trimming cut 5 bases from V and 1 base from J; bases unmatched to any gene: 1. The CDR3 consists of 13 residues.